The T cell receptor (beta chain) described here comes from a study of blood T cell repertoires in COVID-19. Background on the study: The United States, Italy and Spain supplied acute and convalescent COVID-19 samples. The analysed material was cDNA or gDNA that came from T cells, B-cell-depleted T cells, or PBMCs.

This table comes from immunoSEQ multiplex PCR, and its TCRdb copy is limited to in-frame clones, with some not included. This table has under 45,000 clones, around 86% appearing once. V lost 6 bases and J lost 2, with 8 bases in between. The CDR3 loop spans 13 amino acids. Germline V gene data show CDR1 as MNHEY and CDR2 as SMNVEV (reference sequence). The sample consisted of peripheral blood. The chain joins TRBV27 to TRBJ1-5; D gene ambiguous. This receptor was identified in a man in his sixties with active COVID-19. The CDR3 DNA sequence: TGTGCCAGCAGCTTTGGAGGCAATCAGCCCCAGCATTTT. Encoded protein: CASSFGGNQPQHF.